The next 13 T cell receptor beta chains were all read from a single sample in a study of blood T cell repertoires in COVID-19. Profiled with immunoSEQ multiplex PCR; TCRdb holds only in-frame clones, not every one. The table has 250,000 to 400,000 clones, 85% to 90% seen once; the top ten hold approximately 2.9%. The source material was peripheral blood. Every receptor here comes from a woman aged 25 to 39 with COVID-19, enrolled during active disease.

The gene calls are TRBV7-2 and TRBJ2-1, with D possibly TRBD2 on 6 matching bases. Trimming took 1 base from V and 9 from J, leaving 7 bases between them. Germline CDR1 is SGHTA and CDR2 is FQGNSA. This CDR3 contains 12 residues. CDR3 in amino acids: CASSLVGGEQFF. The CDR3 DNA sequence: TGTGCCAGCAGCTTAGTGGGGGGTGAGCAGTTCTTC.

The V and J genes are TRBV19 and TRBJ1-4; 7 nucleotides align to TRBD1. The CDR3 loop spans 13 amino acids. Trimming cost V 10 bases and J 7 bases; bases outside gene matches: 9. The V gene's germline CDR1 is LNHDA and CDR2 SQIVND (reference sequence). CDR3 protein: CATGDREAEKLFF. The CDR3 DNA is TGTGCCACCGGAGACAGGGAAGCTGAAAAACTGTTTTTT.

The V gene is TRBV10-1, the J gene TRBJ2-6; 11 bases fit TRBD2. Germline CDR1 and CDR2: WNHNN and SYGVQD (reference sequence). The CDR3 is made up of 17 amino acids. The V segment lost 8 bases and the J segment 3 bases; nucleotides outside the gene matches: 9. The chain's CDR3 is CASWGSGRANGANVLTF. The CDR3 coding sequence is TGCGCCAGCTGGGGTAGCGGGAGGGCCAATGGGGCCAACGTCCTGACTTTC.

This chain's CDR3 is CSVENRRNTEAFF. The CDR3 nucleotides read TGCAGCGTTGAAAACAGGAGGAACACTGAAGCTTTCTTT. V gene TRBV29-1 combines with J gene TRBJ1-1; possibly TRBD1 for D (5 bases). Germline V CDR1 and CDR2: SQVTM, ANQGSEA. V dropped 2 bases and J dropped 1 base, with 8 bases sitting between them. The CDR3 is 13 residues long.

The rearrangement uses TRBV10-3 and TRBJ2-3; 10 nucleotides align to TRBD2. Germline loops: CDR1 ENHRY, CDR2 SYGVKD. The length of the CDR3 is 14 residues. V lost 8 bases and J lost 4; bases outside the gene matches: 6. The CDR3, as DNA: TGTGCCATCTCTAGCGGGAGAGGCGCAGATACGCAGTATTTT. Its protein is CAISSGRGADTQYF.

V gene TRBV3-1 (or the pseudogene TRBV3-2) combines with J gene TRBJ2-2, with D perhaps matching TRBD2 (5 bases). Between the trimmed V and J ends, which lost 3 bases and 6 bases, there was a span of 14 bases. This CDR3 comprises 15 residues. CDR1 and CDR2 from the germline V gene are LGHDT and YNNKEL (reference sequence). DNA of the CDR3: TGTGCCAGCAGCCATCCCCTAGAGAGGGCCGGGGAGCTGTTTTTT. The encoded protein is CASSHPLERAGELFF.

The J gene is TRBJ2-5, the V gene TRBV25-1; possibly TRBD2 for D (5 bases). CDR3 length: 15 residues. The germline CDR1 and CDR2 sequences are MGHDK and SYGVNS. V was pared by 3 bases and J by 1 base, with 12 bases between. CDR3 loop: CASSDKGSRQETQYF. The CDR3 DNA follows: TGTGCCAGCAGTGATAAAGGGAGCCGCCAAGAGACCCAGTACTTC. Combining the CDR3 with reference TRBV25-1 and TRBJ2-5 gives the whole variable domain EADIYQTPRYLVIGTGKKITLECSQTMGHDKMYWYQQDPGMELHLIHYSYGVNSTEKGDLSSESTVSRIRTEHFPLTLESARPSHTSQYLCASSDKGSRQETQYFGPGTRLLVL.

The chain is built from TRBV5-6 and TRBJ2-7, with TRBD1 matching 11 bases. This CDR3 has 14 amino acids. Looked up from germline, CDR1 is SGHDT and CDR2 is YYEEEE. V dropped 4 bases and J dropped 3; count of bases not matched to a gene: 3. In DNA form, the CDR3 reads TGTGCCAGCAGCCGGGACAGGGGGTTCTACGAGCAGTACTTC. It codes for CASSRDRGFYEQYF.

The chain joins TRBV18 to TRBJ1-3; 9 bases are a match to TRBD1. Per germline, CDR1 KGHSH and CDR2 LQKENI. V lost 2 bases, J lost 2 bases, and 4 bases stayed unmatched. This CDR3 region has 16 residues. CDR3 loop: CASSPVGQGTGNTIYF. CDR3 nucleotides: TGTGCCAGCTCACCAGTAGGACAGGGGACTGGAAACACCATATATTTT.

The chain joins TRBV27 to TRBJ2-1; tentative D call: TRBD2 (5 bases). CDR1 is MNHEY, CDR2 SMNVEV, per germline (reference sequence). The CDR3 spans 14 residues. V was shortened by 3 bases and J by 5 bases, with 11 bases between the two germline ends. The CDR3 reads CASSFRGKNNEQFF. In DNA form, the CDR3 reads TGTGCCAGCAGTTTTCGGGGTAAGAACAATGAGCAGTTCTTC.

This sequence joins TRBV19 and TRBJ2-7, with D perhaps TRBD1 (6 bases). Trimming stripped 4 bases from V and 3 bases from J, with 19 bases between. This CDR3 is 16 amino acids long. CDR1 and CDR2 (germline): LNHDA, SQIVND (reference sequence). The CDR3 DNA reads as TGTGCCAGTAGTACCCTGGGGGCCGGCCTCGACTACGAGCAGTACTTC. Amino acids: CASSTLGAGLDYEQYF.

This rearrangement joins TRBV7-9 to TRBJ1-1; D gene ambiguous. V was shortened by 3 bases and J by 4 bases, with 9 bases between the two germline ends. Germline CDR1 SEHNR, CDR2 FQNEAQ (reference sequence). This CDR3 is built from 13 residues. CDR3 sequence (DNA): TGTGCCAGCAGCTTGGCACGGGGCACTGAAGCTTTCTTT. Translating it yields CASSLARGTEAFF.

The chain recombines TRBV19 with TRBJ2-3; the D gene is possibly TRBD2 (5 bases). Germline assignment: CDR1 LNHDA and CDR2 SQIVND (reference sequence). The germline V and J ends were trimmed by 6 bases and 1 base, with 11 bases remaining between them. CDR3 size: 14 residues. The CDR3 loop reads CASSLNSGTDTQYF. As DNA, the CDR3 is TGTGCCAGTAGCCTTAATAGCGGCACAGATACGCAGTATTTT. The variable domain in full, with the rest retrieved from reference TRBV19 and TRBJ2-3, is DGGITQSPKYLFRKEGQNVTLSCEQNLNHDAMYWYRQDPGQGLRLIYYSQIVNDFQKGDIAEGYSVSREKKESFPLTVTSAQKNPTAFYLCASSLNSGTDTQYFGPGTRLTVL.